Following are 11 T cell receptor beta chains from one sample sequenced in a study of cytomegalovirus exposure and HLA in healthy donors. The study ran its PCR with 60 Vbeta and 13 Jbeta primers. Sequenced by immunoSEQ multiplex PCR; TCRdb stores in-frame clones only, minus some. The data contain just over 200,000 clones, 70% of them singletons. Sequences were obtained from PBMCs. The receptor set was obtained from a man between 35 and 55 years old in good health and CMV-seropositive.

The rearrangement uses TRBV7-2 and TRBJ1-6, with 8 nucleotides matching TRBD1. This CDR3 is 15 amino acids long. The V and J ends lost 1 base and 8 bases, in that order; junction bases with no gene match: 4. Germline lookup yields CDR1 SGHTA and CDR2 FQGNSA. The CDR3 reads CASSLGGQGHSPLHF. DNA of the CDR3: TGTGCCAGCAGCTTAGGCGGACAGGGCCATTCACCCCTCCACTTT.

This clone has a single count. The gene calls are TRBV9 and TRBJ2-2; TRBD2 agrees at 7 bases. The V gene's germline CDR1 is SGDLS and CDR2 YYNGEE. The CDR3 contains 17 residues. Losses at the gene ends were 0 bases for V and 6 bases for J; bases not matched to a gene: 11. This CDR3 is CASSVAGGGKVSGELFF. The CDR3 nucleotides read TGTGCCAGCAGCGTAGCTGGGGGGGGTAAGGTGTCCGGGGAGCTGTTTTTT.

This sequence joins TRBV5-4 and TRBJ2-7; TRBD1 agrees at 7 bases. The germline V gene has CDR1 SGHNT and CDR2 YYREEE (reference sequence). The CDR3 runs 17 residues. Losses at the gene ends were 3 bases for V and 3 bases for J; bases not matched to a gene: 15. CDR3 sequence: CASSYWDSRITFYEQYF. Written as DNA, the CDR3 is TGTGCCAGCAGCTATTGGGACAGCCGAATAACCTTCTACGAGCAGTACTTC.

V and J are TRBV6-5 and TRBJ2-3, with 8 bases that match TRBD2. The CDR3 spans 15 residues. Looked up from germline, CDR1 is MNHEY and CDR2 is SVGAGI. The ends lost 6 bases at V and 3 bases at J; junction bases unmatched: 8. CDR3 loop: CASRDTGGRTDTQYF. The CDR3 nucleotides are TGTGCCAGCAGGGATACGGGGGGGCGGACAGATACGCAGTATTTT.

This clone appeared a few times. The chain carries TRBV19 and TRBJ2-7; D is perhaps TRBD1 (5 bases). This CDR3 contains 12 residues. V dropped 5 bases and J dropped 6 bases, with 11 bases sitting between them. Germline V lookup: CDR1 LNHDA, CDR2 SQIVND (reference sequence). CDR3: CASSPTAGEQYF. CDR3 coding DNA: TGTGCCAGTAGTCCGACAGCCGGCGAGCAGTACTTC.

The CDR3 DNA sequence: TGTGCCAGCAGTGAACTAATTAGCGGGGTCGGGGAGCAGTACTTC. It is translated as CASSELISGVGEQYF. The gene calls are TRBV2 and TRBJ2-7; 8 nucleotides align to TRBD2. Germline CDR1 and CDR2: SNHLY and FYNNEI. Trimming removed 2 bases from V and 7 bases from J; junction bases left unmatched: 10. CDR3 length: 15 amino acids.

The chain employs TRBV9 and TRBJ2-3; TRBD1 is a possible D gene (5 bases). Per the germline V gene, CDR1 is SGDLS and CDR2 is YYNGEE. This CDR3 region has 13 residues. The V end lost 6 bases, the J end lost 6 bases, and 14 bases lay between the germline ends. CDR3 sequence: CASTSRGVDTQYF. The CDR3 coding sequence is TGTGCCAGCACCTCAAGGGGTGTGGATACGCAGTATTTT.

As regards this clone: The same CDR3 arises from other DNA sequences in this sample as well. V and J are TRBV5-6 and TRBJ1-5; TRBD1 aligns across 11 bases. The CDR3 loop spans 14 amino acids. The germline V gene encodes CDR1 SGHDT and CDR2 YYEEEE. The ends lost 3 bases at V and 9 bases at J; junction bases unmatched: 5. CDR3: CASSWDRGIRPQHF. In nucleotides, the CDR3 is TGTGCCAGCAGCTGGGACAGGGGGATCCGGCCCCAGCATTTT.

The CDR3 spells CAISDSGLAGGDEQFF. CDR3 nucleotides: TGTGCCATCAGTGACTCGGGACTAGCGGGGGGGGATGAGCAGTTCTTC. This chain links TRBV10-3 with TRBJ2-1, with TRBD2 matching 16 bases. The CDR3 consists of 16 residues. V shed 3 bases, J shed 8 bases, and the junction held 4 bases outside the gene matches. Germline CDR1 ENHRY, CDR2 SYGVKD.

The DNA of the CDR3 is TGTGCCAGCAGCTTCGGACAGGCATCTAGCACAGATACGCAGTATTTT. It is translated as CASSFGQASSTDTQYF. This rearrangement joins TRBV7-2 to TRBJ2-3; TRBD1 matches 7 bases. J lost 0 bases, V lost 3 bases, and 6 bases had no gene match. CDR1 is SGHTA and CDR2 is FQGNSA in the germline V gene. CDR3 length equals 16 residues.

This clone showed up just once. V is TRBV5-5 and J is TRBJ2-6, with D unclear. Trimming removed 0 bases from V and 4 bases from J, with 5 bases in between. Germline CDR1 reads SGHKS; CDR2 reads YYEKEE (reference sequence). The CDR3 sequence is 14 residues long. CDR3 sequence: CASSLAVGANVLTF. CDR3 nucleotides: TGTGCCAGCAGCTTGGCAGTCGGGGCCAACGTCCTGACTTTC.